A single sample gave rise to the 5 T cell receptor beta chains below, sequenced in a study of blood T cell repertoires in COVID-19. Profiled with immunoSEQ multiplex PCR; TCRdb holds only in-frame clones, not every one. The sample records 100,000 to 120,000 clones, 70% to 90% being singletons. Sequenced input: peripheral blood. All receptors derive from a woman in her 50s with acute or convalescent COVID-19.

The CDR3 is CASSPVLAGDYNEQFF. The CDR3 DNA follows: TGTGCCAGCAGTCCCGTCCTAGCGGGAGACTACAATGAGCAGTTCTTC. J is TRBJ2-1 and V is TRBV5-4; 10 bases line up with TRBD2. The germline CDR1 and CDR2 sequences are SGHNT and YYREEE (reference sequence). This CDR3 region has 16 residues. Germline trimming cut 5 bases from V and 3 bases from J; bases unmatched to any gene: 8.

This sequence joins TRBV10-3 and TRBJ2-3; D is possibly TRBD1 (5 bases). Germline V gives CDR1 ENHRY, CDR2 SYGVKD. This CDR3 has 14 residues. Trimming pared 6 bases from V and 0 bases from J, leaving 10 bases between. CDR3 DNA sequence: TGTGCCATCAGCTCGACAGAGAGCACAGATACGCAGTATTTT. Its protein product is CAISSTESTDTQYF.

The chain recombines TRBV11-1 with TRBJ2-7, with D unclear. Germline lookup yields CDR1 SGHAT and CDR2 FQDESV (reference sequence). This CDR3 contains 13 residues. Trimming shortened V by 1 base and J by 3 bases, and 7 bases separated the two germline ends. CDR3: CASSLGVLYEQYF. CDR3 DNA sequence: TGTGCCAGCAGCTTAGGTGTCCTCTACGAGCAGTACTTC.

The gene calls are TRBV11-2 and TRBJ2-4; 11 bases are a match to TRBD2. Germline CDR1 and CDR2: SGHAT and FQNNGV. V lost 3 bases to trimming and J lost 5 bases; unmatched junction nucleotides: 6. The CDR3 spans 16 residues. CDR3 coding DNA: TGTGCCAGCAGCTTCGCCTTAGCGGGAGGGGAAAACATTCAGTACTTC. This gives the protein CASSFALAGGENIQYF.

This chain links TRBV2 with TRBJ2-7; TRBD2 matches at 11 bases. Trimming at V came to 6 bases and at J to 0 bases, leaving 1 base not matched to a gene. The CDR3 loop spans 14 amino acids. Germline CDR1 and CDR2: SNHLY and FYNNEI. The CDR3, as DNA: TGTGCCAGCAGGGGACTAGCGGCCTCCTACGAGCAGTACTTC. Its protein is CASRGLAASYEQYF.